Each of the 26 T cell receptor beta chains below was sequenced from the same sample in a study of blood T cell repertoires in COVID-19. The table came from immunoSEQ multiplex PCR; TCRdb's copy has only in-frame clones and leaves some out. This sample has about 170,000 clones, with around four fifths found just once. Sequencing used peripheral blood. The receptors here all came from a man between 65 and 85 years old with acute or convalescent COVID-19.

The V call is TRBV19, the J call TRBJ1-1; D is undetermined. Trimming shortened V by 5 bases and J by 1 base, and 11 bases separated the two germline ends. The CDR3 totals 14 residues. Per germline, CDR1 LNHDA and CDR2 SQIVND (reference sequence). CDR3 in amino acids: CASSQNIPNTEAFF. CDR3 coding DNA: TGTGCCAGTAGTCAGAACATCCCGAACACTGAAGCTTTCTTT.

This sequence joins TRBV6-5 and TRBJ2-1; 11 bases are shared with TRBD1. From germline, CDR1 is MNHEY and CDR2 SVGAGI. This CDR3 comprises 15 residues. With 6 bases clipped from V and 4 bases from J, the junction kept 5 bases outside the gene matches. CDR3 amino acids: CASRFGQGAYNEQFF. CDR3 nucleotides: TGTGCCAGCAGATTTGGACAGGGGGCTTACAATGAGCAGTTCTTC.

Here the CDR3 DNA reads TGTGCCAGCAGCTTAGATCCGGGGGTCGGCTACACCTTC. It translates to CASSLDPGVGYTF. This sequence joins TRBV11-2 and TRBJ1-2; perhaps TRBD1 as D (5 bases). The CDR3 covers 13 residues. V lost 0 bases and J lost 8, with 10 bases in between. Germline CDR1 reads SGHAT; CDR2 reads FQNNGV.

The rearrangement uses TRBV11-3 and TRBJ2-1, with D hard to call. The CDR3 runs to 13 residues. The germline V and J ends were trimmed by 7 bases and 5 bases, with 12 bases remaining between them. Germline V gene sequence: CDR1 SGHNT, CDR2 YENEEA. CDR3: CASNQIPDNEQFF. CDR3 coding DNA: TGTGCCAGCAACCAAATACCGGACAATGAGCAGTTCTTC.

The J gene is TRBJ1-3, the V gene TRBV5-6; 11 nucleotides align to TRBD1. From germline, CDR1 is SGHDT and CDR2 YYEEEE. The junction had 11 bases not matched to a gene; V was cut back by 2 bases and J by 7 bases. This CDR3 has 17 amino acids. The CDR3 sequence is CASSLGPGTGGTNTIYF. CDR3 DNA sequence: TGTGCCAGCAGCTTAGGTCCCGGGACAGGGGGTACCAACACCATATATTTT.

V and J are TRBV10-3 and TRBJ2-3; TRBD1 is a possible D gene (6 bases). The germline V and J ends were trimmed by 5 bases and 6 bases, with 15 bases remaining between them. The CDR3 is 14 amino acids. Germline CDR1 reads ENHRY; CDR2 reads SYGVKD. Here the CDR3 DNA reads TGTGCCATCAGTCTTGAACAGGGACACGATACGCAGTATTTT. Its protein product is CAISLEQGHDTQYF.

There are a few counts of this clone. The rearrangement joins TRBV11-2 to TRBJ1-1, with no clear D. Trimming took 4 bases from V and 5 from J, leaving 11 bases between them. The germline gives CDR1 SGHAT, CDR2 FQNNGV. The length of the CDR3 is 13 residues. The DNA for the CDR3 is TGTGCCAGCAGCTCCGTCCTGAGTACTGAAGCTTTCTTT. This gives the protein CASSSVLSTEAFF.

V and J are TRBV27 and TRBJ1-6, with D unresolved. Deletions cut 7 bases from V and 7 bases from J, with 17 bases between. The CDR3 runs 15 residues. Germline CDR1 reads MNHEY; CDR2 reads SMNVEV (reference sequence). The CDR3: CASKTTLAGNSPLHF. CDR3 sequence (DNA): TGTGCCAGCAAAACTACCTTAGCGGGCAATTCACCCCTCCACTTT.

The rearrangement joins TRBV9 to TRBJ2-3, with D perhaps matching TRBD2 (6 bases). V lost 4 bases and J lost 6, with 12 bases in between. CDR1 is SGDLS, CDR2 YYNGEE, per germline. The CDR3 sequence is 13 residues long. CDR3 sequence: CASSQTSSDTQYF. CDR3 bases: TGTGCCAGCAGCCAAACTAGCTCCGATACGCAGTATTTT.

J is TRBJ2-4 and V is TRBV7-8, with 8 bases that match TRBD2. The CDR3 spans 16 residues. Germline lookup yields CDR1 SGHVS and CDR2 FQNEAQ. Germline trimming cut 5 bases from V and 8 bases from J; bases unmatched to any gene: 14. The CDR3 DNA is TGTGCCAGCAGCGTCAGCTCCGGGGGGGGAGGTGACATTCAGTACTTC. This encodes CASSVSSGGGGDIQYF. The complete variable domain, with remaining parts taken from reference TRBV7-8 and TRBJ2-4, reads GAGVSQSPRYKVAKRGQDVALRCDPISGHVSLFWYQQALGQGPEFLTYFQNEAQLDKSGLPSDRFFAERPEGSVSTLKIQRTQQEDSAVYLCASSVSSGGGGDIQYFGAGTRLSVL.

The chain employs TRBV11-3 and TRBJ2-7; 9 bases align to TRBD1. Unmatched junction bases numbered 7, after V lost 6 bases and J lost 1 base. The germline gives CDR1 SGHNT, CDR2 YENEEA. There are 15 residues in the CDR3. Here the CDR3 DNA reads TGTGCCAGCAGTAAACCGGGACAGGGTTCCTACGAGCAGTACTTC. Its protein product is CASSKPGQGSYEQYF.

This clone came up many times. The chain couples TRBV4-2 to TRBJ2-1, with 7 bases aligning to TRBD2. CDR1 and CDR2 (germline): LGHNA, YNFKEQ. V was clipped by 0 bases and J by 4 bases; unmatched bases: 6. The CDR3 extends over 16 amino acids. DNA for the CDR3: TGTGCCAGCAGCCAAGATATGTCTAGCGGTTACAATGAGCAGTTCTTC. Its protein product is CASSQDMSSGYNEQFF.

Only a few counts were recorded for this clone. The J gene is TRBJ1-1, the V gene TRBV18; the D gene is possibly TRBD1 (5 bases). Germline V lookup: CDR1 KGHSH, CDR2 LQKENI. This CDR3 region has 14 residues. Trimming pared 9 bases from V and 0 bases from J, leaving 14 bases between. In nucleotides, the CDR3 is TGTGCCAGTTCCCAGGGCGTCATGAACACTGAAGCTTTCTTT. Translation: CASSQGVMNTEAFF.

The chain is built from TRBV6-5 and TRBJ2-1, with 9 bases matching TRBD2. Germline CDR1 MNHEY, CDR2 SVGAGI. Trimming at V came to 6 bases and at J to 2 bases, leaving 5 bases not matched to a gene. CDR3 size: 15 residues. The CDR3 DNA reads TGTGCCAGCAGACTAAGCGGGGGGACCTACAATGAGCAGTTCTTC. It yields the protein CASRLSGGTYNEQFF.

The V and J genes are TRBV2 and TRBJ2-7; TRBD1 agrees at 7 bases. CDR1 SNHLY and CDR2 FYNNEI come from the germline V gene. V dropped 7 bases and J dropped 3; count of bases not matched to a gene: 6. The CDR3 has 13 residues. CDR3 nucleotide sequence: TGTGCCAGCAAGGGGGCAGGGAACTACGAGCAGTACTTC. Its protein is CASKGAGNYEQYF. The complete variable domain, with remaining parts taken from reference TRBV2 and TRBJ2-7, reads EPEVTQTPSHQVTQMGQEVILRCVPISNHLYFYWYRQILGQKVEFLVSFYNNEISEKSEIFDDQFSVERPDGSNFTLKIRSTKLEDSAMYFCASKGAGNYEQYFGPGTRLTVT.

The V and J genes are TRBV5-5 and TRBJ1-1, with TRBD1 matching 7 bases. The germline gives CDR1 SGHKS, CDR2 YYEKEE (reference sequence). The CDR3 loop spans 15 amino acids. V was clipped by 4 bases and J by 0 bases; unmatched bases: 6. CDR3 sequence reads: CASSIVQGMNTEAFF. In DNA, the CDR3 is TGTGCCAGCAGCATAGTACAGGGGATGAACACTGAAGCTTTCTTT.

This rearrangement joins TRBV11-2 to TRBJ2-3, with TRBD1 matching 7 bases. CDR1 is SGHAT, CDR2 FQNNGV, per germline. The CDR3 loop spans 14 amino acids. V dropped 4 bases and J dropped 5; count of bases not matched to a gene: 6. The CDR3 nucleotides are TGTGCCAGCAGCTCACCTAGGACAGGAGATACGCAGTATTTT. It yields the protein CASSSPRTGDTQYF.

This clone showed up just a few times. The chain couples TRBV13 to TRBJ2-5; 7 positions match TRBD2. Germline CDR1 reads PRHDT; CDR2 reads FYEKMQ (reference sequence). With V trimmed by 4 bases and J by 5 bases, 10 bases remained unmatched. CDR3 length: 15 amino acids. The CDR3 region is CASSSLAVGGETQYF. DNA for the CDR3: TGTGCCAGCAGCTCCCTAGCGGTGGGCGGGGAGACCCAGTACTTC.

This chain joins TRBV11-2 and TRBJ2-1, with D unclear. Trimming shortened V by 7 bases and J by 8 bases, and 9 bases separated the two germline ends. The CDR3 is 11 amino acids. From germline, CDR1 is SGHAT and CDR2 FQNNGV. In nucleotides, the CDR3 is TGTGCCAGCACCTCGGTTTATGAGCAGTTCTTC. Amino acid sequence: CASTSVYEQFF.

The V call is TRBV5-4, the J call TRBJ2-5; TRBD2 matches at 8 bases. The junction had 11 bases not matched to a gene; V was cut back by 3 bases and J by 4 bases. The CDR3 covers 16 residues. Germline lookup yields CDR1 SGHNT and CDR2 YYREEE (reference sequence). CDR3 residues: CASSSGSAGGLETQYF. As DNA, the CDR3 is TGTGCCAGCAGCTCCGGTTCGGCGGGGGGCTTAGAGACCCAGTACTTC.

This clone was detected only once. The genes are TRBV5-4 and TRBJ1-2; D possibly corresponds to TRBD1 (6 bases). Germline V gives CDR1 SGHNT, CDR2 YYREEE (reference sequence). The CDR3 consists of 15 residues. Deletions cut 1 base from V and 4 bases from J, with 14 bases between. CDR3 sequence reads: CASSLPNRDLYGYTF. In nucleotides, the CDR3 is TGTGCCAGCAGCTTGCCGAACAGGGATCTCTATGGCTACACCTTC.

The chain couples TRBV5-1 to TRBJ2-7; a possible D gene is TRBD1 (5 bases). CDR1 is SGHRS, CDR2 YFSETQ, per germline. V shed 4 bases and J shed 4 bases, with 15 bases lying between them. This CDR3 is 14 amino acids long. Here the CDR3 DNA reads TGCGCCAGCAGCCGAGCCGACAGACCTTACGAGCAGTACTTC. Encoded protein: CASSRADRPYEQYF.

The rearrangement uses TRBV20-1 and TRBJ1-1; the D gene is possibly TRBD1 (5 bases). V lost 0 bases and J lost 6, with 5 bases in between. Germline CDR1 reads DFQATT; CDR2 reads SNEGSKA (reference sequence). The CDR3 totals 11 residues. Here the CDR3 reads CSARDRAEAFF. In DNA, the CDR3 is TGCAGTGCTAGAGACAGGGCTGAAGCTTTCTTT.

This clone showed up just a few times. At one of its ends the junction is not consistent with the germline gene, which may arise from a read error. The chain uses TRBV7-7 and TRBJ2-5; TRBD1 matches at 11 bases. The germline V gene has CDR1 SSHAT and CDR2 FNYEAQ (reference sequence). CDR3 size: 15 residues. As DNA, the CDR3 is TGTGCTAGCAGCTTGTCCGGGACAGGGGGAGAGACCCAGTACTTC. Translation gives CASSLSGTGGETQYF.

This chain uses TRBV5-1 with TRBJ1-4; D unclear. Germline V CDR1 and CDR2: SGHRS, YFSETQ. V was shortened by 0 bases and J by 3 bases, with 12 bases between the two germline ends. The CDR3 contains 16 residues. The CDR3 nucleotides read TGCGCCAGCAGCTTGGCAGGCGTCGCAGCTAATGAAAAACTGTTTTTT. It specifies CASSLAGVAANEKLFF.

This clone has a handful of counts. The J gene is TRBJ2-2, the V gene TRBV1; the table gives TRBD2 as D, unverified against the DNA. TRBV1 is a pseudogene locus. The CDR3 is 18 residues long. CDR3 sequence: CTSSQDVLAGGQNGELFF. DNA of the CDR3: TGCACCAGCAGCCAAGACGTCCTGGCGGGAGGGCAAAACGGGGAGCTGTTTTTT.